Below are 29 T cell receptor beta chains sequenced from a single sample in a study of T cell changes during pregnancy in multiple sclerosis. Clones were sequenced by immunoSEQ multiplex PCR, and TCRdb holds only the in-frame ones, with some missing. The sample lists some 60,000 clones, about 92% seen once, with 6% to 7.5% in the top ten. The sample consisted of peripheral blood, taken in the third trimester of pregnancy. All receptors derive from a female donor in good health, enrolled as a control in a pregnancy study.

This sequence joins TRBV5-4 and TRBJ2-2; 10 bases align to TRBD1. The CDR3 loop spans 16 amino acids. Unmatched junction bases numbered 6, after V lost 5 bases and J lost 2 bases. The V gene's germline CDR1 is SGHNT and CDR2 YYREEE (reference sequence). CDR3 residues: CASSWGQGLNTGELFF. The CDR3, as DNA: TGTGCCAGCAGTTGGGGACAGGGGCTCAACACCGGGGAGCTGTTTTTT. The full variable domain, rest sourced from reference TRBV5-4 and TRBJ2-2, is ETGVTQSPTHLIKTRGQQVTLRCSSQSGHNTVSWYQQALGQGPQFIFQYYREEENGRGNFPPRFSGLQFPNYSSELNVNALELDDSALYLCASSWGQGLNTGELFFGEGSRLTVL.

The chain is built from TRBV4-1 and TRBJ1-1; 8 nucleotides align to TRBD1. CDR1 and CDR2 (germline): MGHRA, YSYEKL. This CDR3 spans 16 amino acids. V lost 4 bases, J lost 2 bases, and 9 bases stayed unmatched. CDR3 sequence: CASSPGQGGGNTEAFF. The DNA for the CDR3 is TGCGCCAGCAGCCCAGGACAGGGCGGAGGAAACACTGAAGCTTTCTTT.

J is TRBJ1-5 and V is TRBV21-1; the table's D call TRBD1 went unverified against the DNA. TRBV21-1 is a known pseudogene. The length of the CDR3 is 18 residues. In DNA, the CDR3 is TGTGCCAGCAGCAAGAAGGGGGGACAGCAATATAGCAATCAGCCCCAGCATTTT. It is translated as CASSKKGGQQYSNQPQHF.

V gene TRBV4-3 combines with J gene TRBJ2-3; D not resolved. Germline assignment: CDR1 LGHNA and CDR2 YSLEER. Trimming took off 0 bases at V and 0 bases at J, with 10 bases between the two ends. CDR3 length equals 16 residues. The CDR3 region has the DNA TGCGCCAGCAGCCAAGACTACGAGGCTAGCACAGATACGCAGTATTTT. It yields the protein CASSQDYEASTDTQYF.

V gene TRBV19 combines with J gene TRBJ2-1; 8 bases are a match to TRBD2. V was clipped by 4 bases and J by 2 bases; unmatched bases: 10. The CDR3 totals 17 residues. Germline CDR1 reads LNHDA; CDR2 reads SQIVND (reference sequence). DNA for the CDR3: TGTGCCAGTAGTACAAGGACTAGCCCGGGGACCTACAATGAGCAGTTCTTC. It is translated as CASSTRTSPGTYNEQFF.

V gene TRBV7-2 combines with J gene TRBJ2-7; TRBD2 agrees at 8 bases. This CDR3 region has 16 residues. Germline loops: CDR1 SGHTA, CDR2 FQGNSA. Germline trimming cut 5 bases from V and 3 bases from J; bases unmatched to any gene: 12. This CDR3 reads CASSPAGSGMGYEQYF. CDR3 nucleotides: TGTGCCAGCAGCCCGGCGGGTAGCGGGATGGGCTACGAGCAGTACTTC.

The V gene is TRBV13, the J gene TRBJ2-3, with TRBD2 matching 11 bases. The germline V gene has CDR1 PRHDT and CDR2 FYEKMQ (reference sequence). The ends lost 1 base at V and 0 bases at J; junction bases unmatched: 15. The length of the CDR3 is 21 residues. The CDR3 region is CASSLVRTFTSGGASTDTQYF. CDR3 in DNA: TGTGCCAGCAGCTTAGTACGAACGTTCACTAGCGGGGGCGCAAGCACAGATACGCAGTATTTT.

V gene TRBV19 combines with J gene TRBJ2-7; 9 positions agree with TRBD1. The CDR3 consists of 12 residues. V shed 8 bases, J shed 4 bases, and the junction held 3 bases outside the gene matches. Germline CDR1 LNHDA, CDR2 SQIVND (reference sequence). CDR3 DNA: TGTGCCAGTCGGGACAGGGCGTACGAGCAGTACTTC. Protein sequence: CASRDRAYEQYF.

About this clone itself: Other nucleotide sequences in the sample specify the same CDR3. The CDR3 loop reads CASSYGGRTGELFF. The CDR3 DNA sequence: TGTGCCAGCAGCTACGGGGGGCGCACCGGGGAGCTGTTTTTT. The rearrangement links TRBV5-4 to TRBJ2-2; TRBD2 is a possible D gene (7 bases). The V and J ends lost 3 bases and 4 bases respectively, with 10 bases between them. Germline V CDR1 and CDR2: SGHNT, YYREEE (reference sequence). This CDR3 is built from 14 residues.

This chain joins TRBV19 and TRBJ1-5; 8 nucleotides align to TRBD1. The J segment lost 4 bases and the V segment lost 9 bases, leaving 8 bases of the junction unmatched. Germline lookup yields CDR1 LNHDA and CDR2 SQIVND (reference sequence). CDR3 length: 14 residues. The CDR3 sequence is CASIPGGGNQPQHF. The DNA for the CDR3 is TGTGCCAGCATCCCAGGGGGCGGGAATCAGCCCCAGCATTTT.

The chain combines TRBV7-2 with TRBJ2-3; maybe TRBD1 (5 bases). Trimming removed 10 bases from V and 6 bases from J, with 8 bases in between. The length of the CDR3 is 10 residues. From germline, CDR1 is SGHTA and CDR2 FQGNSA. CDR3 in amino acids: CATAGDTQYF. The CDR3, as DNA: TGTGCCACCGCAGGGGATACGCAGTATTTT.

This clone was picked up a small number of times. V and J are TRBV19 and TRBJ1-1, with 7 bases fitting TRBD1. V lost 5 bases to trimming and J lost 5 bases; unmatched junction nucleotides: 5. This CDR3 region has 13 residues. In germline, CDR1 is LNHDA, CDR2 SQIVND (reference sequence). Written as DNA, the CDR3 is TGTGCCAGTAGTTCGGCAGGGGGGACTGAAGCTTTCTTT. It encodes CASSSAGGTEAFF.

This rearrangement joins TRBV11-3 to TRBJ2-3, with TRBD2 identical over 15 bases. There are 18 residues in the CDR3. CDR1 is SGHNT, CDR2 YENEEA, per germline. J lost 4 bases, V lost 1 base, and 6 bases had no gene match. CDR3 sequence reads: CASSLVPGLAGGADTQYF. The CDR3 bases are TGTGCCAGCAGCTTAGTTCCGGGACTAGCGGGGGGCGCAGATACGCAGTATTTT.

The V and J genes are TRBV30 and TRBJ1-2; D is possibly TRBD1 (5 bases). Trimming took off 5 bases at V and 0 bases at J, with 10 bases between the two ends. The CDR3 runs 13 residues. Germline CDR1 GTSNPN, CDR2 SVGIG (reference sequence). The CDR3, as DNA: TGTGCCTGGCTGGACATTCCTAACTATGGCTACACCTTC. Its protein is CAWLDIPNYGYTF. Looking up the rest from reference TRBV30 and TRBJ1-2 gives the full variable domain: SQTIHQWPATLVQPVGSPLSLECTVEGTSNPNLYWYRQAAGRGLQLLFYSVGIGQISSEVPQNLSASRPQDRQFILSSKKLLLSDSGFYLCAWLDIPNYGYTFGSGTRLTVV.

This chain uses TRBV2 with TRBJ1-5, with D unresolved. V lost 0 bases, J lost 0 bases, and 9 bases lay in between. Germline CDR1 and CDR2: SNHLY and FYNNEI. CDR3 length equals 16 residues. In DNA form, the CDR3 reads TGTGCCAGCAGTGAAGCGCTCACAGATAGCAATCAGCCCCAGCATTTT. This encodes CASSEALTDSNQPQHF.

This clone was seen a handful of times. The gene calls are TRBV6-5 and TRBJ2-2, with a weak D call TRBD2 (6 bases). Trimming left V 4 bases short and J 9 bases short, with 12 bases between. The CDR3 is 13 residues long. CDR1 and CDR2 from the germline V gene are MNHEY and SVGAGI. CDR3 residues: CASSWASARELFF. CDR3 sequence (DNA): TGTGCCAGCAGTTGGGCTAGCGCCCGGGAGCTGTTTTTT.

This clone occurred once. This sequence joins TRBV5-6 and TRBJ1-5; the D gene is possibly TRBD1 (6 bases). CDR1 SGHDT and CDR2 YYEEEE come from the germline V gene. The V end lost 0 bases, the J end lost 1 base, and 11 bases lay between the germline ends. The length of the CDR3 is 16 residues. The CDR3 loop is CASSLAGDHSNQPQHF. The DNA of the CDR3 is TGTGCCAGCAGCTTGGCAGGGGACCACAGCAATCAGCCCCAGCATTTT.

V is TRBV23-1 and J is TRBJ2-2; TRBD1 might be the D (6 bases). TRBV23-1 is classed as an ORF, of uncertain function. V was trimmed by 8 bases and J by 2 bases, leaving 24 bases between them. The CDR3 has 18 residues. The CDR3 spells CASLMKGVYRVNTGELFF. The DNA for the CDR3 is TGCGCCAGCTTAATGAAGGGCGTTTACAGGGTAAACACCGGGGAGCTGTTTTTT.

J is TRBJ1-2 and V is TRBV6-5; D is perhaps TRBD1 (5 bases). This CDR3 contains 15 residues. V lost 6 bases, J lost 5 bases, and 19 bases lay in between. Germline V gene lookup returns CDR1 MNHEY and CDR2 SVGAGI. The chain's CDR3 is CASSNRQQAPYGYTF. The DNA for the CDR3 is TGTGCCAGCAGCAACCGGCAACAGGCGCCTTATGGCTACACCTTC.

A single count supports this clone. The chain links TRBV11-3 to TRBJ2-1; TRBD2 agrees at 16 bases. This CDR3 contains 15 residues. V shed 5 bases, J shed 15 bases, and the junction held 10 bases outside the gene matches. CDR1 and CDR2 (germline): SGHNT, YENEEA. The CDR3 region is CASSPGGTSGRGLFF. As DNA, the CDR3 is TGTGCCAGCAGCCCAGGTGGGACTAGCGGGAGGGGTTTGTTCTTC.

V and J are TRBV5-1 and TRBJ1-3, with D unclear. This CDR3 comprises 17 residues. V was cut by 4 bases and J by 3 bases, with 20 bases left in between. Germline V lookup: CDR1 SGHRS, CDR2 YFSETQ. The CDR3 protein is CASSESLGRRGGNTIYF. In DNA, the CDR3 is TGCGCCAGCAGCGAGTCACTAGGTCGTAGAGGTGGAAACACCATATATTTT.

The CDR3 sequence is CASSGVGYNEQFF. CDR3 coding DNA: TGTGCCAGTAGTGGAGTGGGCTACAATGAGCAGTTCTTC. This chain connects TRBV19 to TRBJ2-1; D ambiguous. Trimming left V 5 bases short and J 3 bases short, with 8 bases between. Germline loops: CDR1 LNHDA, CDR2 SQIVND (reference sequence). There are 13 residues in the CDR3.

Here the CDR3 DNA reads TGTGCCAGCAGTGAACTAGCGGGCAACACCGGGGAGCTGTTTTTT. It is translated as CASSELAGNTGELFF. The chain couples TRBV6-4 to TRBJ2-2; 9 bases fit TRBD2. Germline CDR1 reads MRHNA; CDR2 reads SNTAGT. There are 15 residues in the CDR3. Germline trimming cut 3 bases from V and 2 bases from J; bases unmatched to any gene: 1.

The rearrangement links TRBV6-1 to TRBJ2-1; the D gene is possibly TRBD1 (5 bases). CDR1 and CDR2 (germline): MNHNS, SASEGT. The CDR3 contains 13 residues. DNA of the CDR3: TGTGCATCGTGGCAGGGTTTCTACAATGAGCAGTTCTTC. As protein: CASWQGFYNEQFF.

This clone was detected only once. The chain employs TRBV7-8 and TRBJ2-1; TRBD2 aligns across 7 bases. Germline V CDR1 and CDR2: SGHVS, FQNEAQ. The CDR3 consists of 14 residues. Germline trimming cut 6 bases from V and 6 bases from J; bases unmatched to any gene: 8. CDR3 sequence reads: CASRGGTPGNEQFF. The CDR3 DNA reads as TGTGCCAGCAGGGGGGGGACCCCGGGCAATGAGCAGTTCTTC.

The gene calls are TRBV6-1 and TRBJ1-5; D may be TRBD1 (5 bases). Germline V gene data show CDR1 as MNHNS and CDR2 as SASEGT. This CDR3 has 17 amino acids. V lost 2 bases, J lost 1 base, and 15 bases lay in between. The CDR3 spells CASSENIRVGSNQPQHF. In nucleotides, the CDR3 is TGTGCCAGCAGTGAAAACATCAGGGTAGGCAGCAATCAGCCCCAGCATTTT.

In DNA, the CDR3 is TGTGCCAGTAGTACCAGCGGGGTAAGGGCTGAGCAGTTCTTC. Amino acid sequence: CASSTSGVRAEQFF. The chain is built from TRBV19 and TRBJ2-1; 7 positions match TRBD2. The J segment lost 9 bases and the V segment lost 4 bases, leaving 9 bases of the junction unmatched. CDR3 length equals 14 residues. Germline lookup yields CDR1 LNHDA and CDR2 SQIVND (reference sequence).

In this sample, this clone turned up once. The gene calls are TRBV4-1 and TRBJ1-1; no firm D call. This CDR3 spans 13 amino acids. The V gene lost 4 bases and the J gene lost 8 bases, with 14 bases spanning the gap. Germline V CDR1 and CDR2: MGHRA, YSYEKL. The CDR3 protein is CASSREGGGEAFF. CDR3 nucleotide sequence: TGCGCCAGCAGCCGAGAGGGAGGAGGGGAAGCTTTCTTT.

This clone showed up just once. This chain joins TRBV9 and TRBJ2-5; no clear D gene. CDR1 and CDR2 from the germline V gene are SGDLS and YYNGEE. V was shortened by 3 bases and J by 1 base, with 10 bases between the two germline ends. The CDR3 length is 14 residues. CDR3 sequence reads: CASSATGFQETQYF. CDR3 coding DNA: TGTGCCAGCAGCGCGACCGGGTTCCAAGAGACCCAGTACTTC.